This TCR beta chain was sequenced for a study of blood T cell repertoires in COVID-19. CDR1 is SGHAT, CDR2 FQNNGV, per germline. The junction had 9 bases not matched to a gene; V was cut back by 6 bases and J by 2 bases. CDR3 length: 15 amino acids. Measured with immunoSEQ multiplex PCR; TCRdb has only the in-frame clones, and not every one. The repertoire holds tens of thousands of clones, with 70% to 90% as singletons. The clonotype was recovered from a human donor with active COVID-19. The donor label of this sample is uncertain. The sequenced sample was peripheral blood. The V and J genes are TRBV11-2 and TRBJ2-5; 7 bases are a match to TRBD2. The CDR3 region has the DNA TGTGCCAGCAGACGAAGTTACGGGGGGCAAGAGACCCAGTACTTC. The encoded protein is CASRRSYGGQETQYF.